These 28 T cell receptor beta chains share one sample of origin, sequenced in a study of cytomegalovirus exposure and HLA in healthy donors. Researchers ran the PCR with 60 Vbeta and 13 Jbeta primers. Using immunoSEQ multiplex PCR, the repertoire was profiled, and TCRdb retains in-frame clones only, with some absent. This sample's table reports more than 45,000 clones. Source material: PBMCs. Receptors originate from a male donor in good health and CMV-seronegative.

This rearrangement joins TRBV10-1 to TRBJ2-1; TRBD1 might be the D (5 bases). The CDR3 has 15 amino acids. CDR1 WNHNN and CDR2 SYGVQD come from the germline V gene (reference sequence). V was cut by 0 bases and J by 6 bases, with 12 bases left in between. In DNA, the CDR3 is TGCGCCAGCAGTGAGTCAGGGGAATGGGTCAATGAGCAGTTCTTC. Amino acid sequence: CASSESGEWVNEQFF.

The genes are TRBV2 and TRBJ2-7, with 10 bases lining up with TRBD1. The CDR3 spans 15 residues. CDR1 is SNHLY and CDR2 is FYNNEI in the germline V gene. The V and J ends lost 6 bases and 4 bases, in that order; junction bases with no gene match: 9. In DNA form, the CDR3 reads TGTGCCAGCAGCGGAGCGACAGGGGGCGATTACGAGCAGTACTTC. Amino acid sequence: CASSGATGGDYEQYF.

This chain joins TRBV28 and TRBJ2-7, with D possibly matching TRBD1 (6 bases). CDR3 length equals 15 residues. V lost 6 bases to trimming and J lost 2 bases, with 17 bases between them. CDR1 is MDHEN, CDR2 SYDVKM, per germline. The CDR3 is CASSPGRGRAYEQYF. The CDR3 bases are TGTGCCAGCAGCCCGGGCAGGGGCCGAGCCTACGAGCAGTACTTC.

V gene TRBV2 combines with J gene TRBJ1-2; 12 bases agree with TRBD1. Trimming cost V 7 bases and J 4 bases; bases outside gene matches: 4. CDR1 is SNHLY and CDR2 is FYNNEI in the germline V gene. The CDR3 covers 14 residues. CDR3 region: CASTPGQGAYGYTF. The DNA for the CDR3 is TGTGCCAGCACCCCGGGACAGGGGGCCTATGGCTACACCTTC.

This chain connects TRBV15 to TRBJ2-7; 12 nucleotides align to TRBD1. CDR1 and CDR2 (germline): LNHNV, YYDKDF (reference sequence). With 1 base clipped from V and 6 bases from J, the junction kept 10 bases outside the gene matches. This CDR3 has 17 amino acids. CDR3 coding DNA: TGTGCCACCAGCAGAGGAGGGACAGGGGGCGGCGGGGTCGAGCAGTACTTC. Protein product: CATSRGGTGGGGVEQYF.

V usage is TRBV5-1 and J usage is TRBJ1-4, with 12 positions matching TRBD1. The J segment lost 8 bases and the V segment lost 4 bases, leaving 3 bases of the junction unmatched. The CDR3 runs 14 residues. The germline V gene has CDR1 SGHRS and CDR2 YFSETQ. The CDR3 protein is CASSPGTGGEKLFF. The CDR3 nucleotides are TGCGCCAGCAGCCCCGGGACAGGGGGCGAAAAACTGTTTTTT. The full variable domain, its missing parts supplied by reference TRBV5-1 and TRBJ1-4, is KAGVTQTPRYLIKTRGQQVTLSCSPISGHRSVSWYQQTPGQGLQFLFEYFSETQRNKGNFPGRFSGRQFSNSRSEMNVSTLELGDSALYLCASSPGTGGEKLFFGSGTQLSVL.

The genes are TRBV28 and TRBJ2-7, with 10 bases fitting TRBD2. Germline CDR1 is MDHEN and CDR2 is SYDVKM. V was clipped by 5 bases and J by 2 bases; unmatched bases: 12. This CDR3 contains 17 residues. This CDR3 is CASSASGTSAFPYEQYF. The CDR3 bases are TGTGCCAGCAGTGCATCTGGGACTAGCGCCTTCCCCTACGAGCAGTACTTC.

V usage is TRBV4-2 and J usage is TRBJ2-1; maybe TRBD2 (7 bases). CDR3 length equals 14 residues. The V gene's germline CDR1 is LGHNA and CDR2 YNFKEQ. With 8 bases removed from V and 5 bases from J, the gap between germline ends came to 16 bases. As DNA, the CDR3 is TGTGCCAGCGGTTGGGGGGGGCTTAACAATGAGCAGTTCTTC. Its protein is CASGWGGLNNEQFF.

CDR3 nucleotide sequence: TGTGCCAGCAGCCCCGGACAGGGGATCGACGAGCAGTACTTC. Its translation is CASSPGQGIDEQYF. The V call is TRBV7-9, the J call TRBJ2-7; 9 bases line up with TRBD1. V lost 5 bases to trimming and J lost 5 bases; unmatched junction nucleotides: 7. The germline V gene has CDR1 SEHNR and CDR2 FQNEAQ (reference sequence). This CDR3 spans 14 amino acids.

This rearrangement joins TRBV9 to TRBJ2-7, with 10 bases lining up with TRBD2. This CDR3 has 15 residues. Per the germline V gene, CDR1 is SGDLS and CDR2 is YYNGEE. V shed 3 bases, J shed 1 base, and the junction held 4 bases outside the gene matches. The CDR3 here is CASSAGTSASYEQYF. CDR3 in DNA: TGTGCCAGCAGCGCGGGGACTAGCGCGTCCTACGAGCAGTACTTC. The variable domain in full, with the rest retrieved from reference TRBV9 and TRBJ2-7, is DSGVTQTPKHLITATGQRVTLRCSPRSGDLSVYWYQQSLDQGLQFLIQYYNGEERAKGNILERFSAQQFPDLHSELNLSSLELGDSALYFCASSAGTSASYEQYFGPGTRLTVT.

The DNA of the CDR3 is TGCGCCAGCAGACCGACAGGTATATTCACCAACATTCAGTACTTC. Its protein product is CASRPTGIFTNIQYF. The chain uses TRBV5-1 and TRBJ2-4; D perhaps matches TRBD1 (6 bases). V was pared by 5 bases and J by 7 bases, with 19 bases between. This CDR3 region has 15 residues. CDR1 is SGHRS, CDR2 YFSETQ, per germline.

The gene calls are TRBV4-3 and TRBJ1-6, with TRBD1 matching 11 bases. This CDR3 comprises 17 residues. Looked up from germline, CDR1 is LGHNA and CDR2 is YSLEER. V gave up 3 bases and J gave up 10 bases; unmatched junction bases: 11. The CDR3 nucleotides are TGCGCCAGCAGCCACCGGACAGGGGGCGAGGAGGGCTCACCCCTCCACTTT. Its translation: CASSHRTGGEEGSPLHF.

The V call is TRBV28, the J call TRBJ2-7; TRBD1 matches at 7 bases. The CDR3 has 15 residues. Germline values: CDR1 MDHEN, CDR2 SYDVKM. V trimming: 6 bases; J trimming: 4 bases; junction bases outside the gene matches: 12. CDR3 coding DNA: TGTGCCAGCAGCCGTACAGGGGCCGGAGAATACGAGCAGTACTTC. Its protein is CASSRTGAGEYEQYF.

This rearrangement joins TRBV29-1 to TRBJ1-1; D remains ambiguous. V shed 6 bases and J shed 0 bases, with 17 bases lying between them. Germline-derived CDR1 and CDR2 are SQVTM and ANQGSEA. This CDR3 region has 15 residues. CDR3 loop: CSVEDGRRMNTEAFF. The CDR3 DNA is TGCAGCGTAGAGGACGGAAGGAGGATGAACACTGAAGCTTTCTTT.

V and J are TRBV6-6 and TRBJ2-6, with TRBD2 as a possible D gene (5 bases). Germline V gene sequence: CDR1 MNHNY, CDR2 SVGAGI (reference sequence). Deletions cut 6 bases from V and 1 base from J, with 7 bases between. This CDR3 contains 14 residues. In nucleotides, the CDR3 is TGTGCCAGCAGGAGGGATTCTGGGGCCAACGTCCTGACTTTC. This translates into CASRRDSGANVLTF.

The rearrangement links TRBV4-3 to TRBJ2-6; TRBD1 might be the D (5 bases). The CDR3 sequence is 16 residues long. CDR1 is LGHNA, CDR2 YSLEER, per germline. Trimming shortened V by 0 bases and J by 2 bases, and 8 bases separated the two germline ends. The CDR3 sequence is CASSQDQGTGANVLTF. The CDR3 DNA follows: TGCGCCAGCAGCCAAGACCAGGGAACTGGGGCCAACGTCCTGACTTTC.

The rearrangement uses TRBV11-2 and TRBJ2-1, with 7 nucleotides matching TRBD2. CDR1 and CDR2 from the germline V gene are SGHAT and FQNNGV. The CDR3 consists of 15 residues. V lost 5 bases, J lost 7 bases, and 11 bases stayed unmatched. The CDR3 nucleotides read TGTGCCAGCAGCCCAGGGTTGGGGAGGGCTAATGAGCAGTTCTTC. Its protein is CASSPGLGRANEQFF.

J is TRBJ2-4 and V is TRBV5-1, with a weak D call TRBD2 (6 bases). Between the trimmed V and J ends, which lost 4 bases and 4 bases, there was a span of 21 bases. The CDR3 runs 17 residues. Germline lookup yields CDR1 SGHRS and CDR2 YFSETQ. The CDR3 DNA sequence: TGCGCCAGCAGCGTGTTCTCGGGACTGGAACAAAAAAACATTCAGTACTTC. Its protein product is CASSVFSGLEQKNIQYF.

This chain links TRBV7-6 with TRBJ1-2, with 7 bases that match TRBD1. Germline trimming cut 5 bases from V and 3 bases from J; bases unmatched to any gene: 9. Germline assignment: CDR1 SGHVS and CDR2 FNYEAQ. This CDR3 is 15 amino acids long. The CDR3 loop is CASSPEGTDYYGYTF. The CDR3 DNA follows: TGTGCCAGCAGCCCCGAGGGGACAGATTACTATGGCTACACCTTC.

The CDR3 nucleotides are TGTGCCAGTCCGGGACTAGCGGGAGCTACCGGGGAGCTGTTTTTT. Amino acid sequence: CASPGLAGATGELFF. The chain recombines TRBV30 with TRBJ2-2; 14 bases line up with TRBD2. From germline, CDR1 is GTSNPN and CDR2 SVGIG (reference sequence). The CDR3 has 15 amino acids. The V segment lost 8 bases and the J segment 5 bases; nucleotides outside the gene matches: 7.

CDR3 DNA sequence: TGTGCCAGCAGCTCGACAGGGTTGGGAGAGACCCAGTACTTC. Protein sequence: CASSSTGLGETQYF. This rearrangement joins TRBV5-5 to TRBJ2-5; 7 bases align to TRBD1. CDR1 SGHKS and CDR2 YYEKEE come from the germline V gene (reference sequence). The V gene end was trimmed by 3 bases and the J gene end by 4 bases; junction bases not matched to a gene: 6. The CDR3 loop spans 14 amino acids.

This chain connects TRBV5-3 to TRBJ2-7; 7 bases fit TRBD1. TRBV5-3 is assigned to the ORF class and has an uncertain function. V was clipped by 8 bases and J by 0 bases; unmatched bases: 8. The CDR3 length is 14 residues. CDR3 amino acids: CASSLGTASYEQYF. For the CDR3, the DNA is TGTGCCAGCAGCCTCGGGACAGCCTCCTACGAGCAGTACTTC.

The chain joins TRBV7-8 to TRBJ2-7, with 8 positions matching TRBD1. J was trimmed by 2 bases and V by 4 bases; bases with no gene match: 10. Germline CDR1 SGHVS, CDR2 FQNEAQ. CDR3 length: 16 amino acids. The CDR3 DNA sequence: TGTGCCAGCAGCTCCTGGGGACAGGCAAGCGCCTACGAGCAGTACTTC. It yields the protein CASSSWGQASAYEQYF.

The genes are TRBV19 and TRBJ1-5; the D gene is possibly TRBD1 (5 bases). The CDR3 totals 15 residues. The V gene lost 9 bases and the J gene lost 3 bases, with 18 bases spanning the gap. Germline CDR1 and CDR2: LNHDA and SQIVND (reference sequence). CDR3 amino acids: CASSYLDSLNQPQHF. CDR3 DNA sequence: TGTGCCAGCTCTTACCTAGACAGCCTCAATCAGCCCCAGCATTTT.

The chain carries TRBV11-3 and TRBJ2-1; 8 bases match TRBD1. Trimming removed 2 bases from V and 5 bases from J; junction bases left unmatched: 2. Germline CDR1 is SGHNT and CDR2 is YENEEA. This CDR3 spans 14 amino acids. For the CDR3, the DNA is TGTGCCAGCAGCTTATCGACAGGGGACAATGAGCAGTTCTTC. Translated, it gives CASSLSTGDNEQFF.

V is TRBV7-9 and J is TRBJ2-3; TRBD2 might be the D (6 bases). The germline V gene encodes CDR1 SEHNR and CDR2 FQNEAQ (reference sequence). Trimming removed 4 bases from V and 3 bases from J, with 8 bases in between. This CDR3 is 13 amino acids long. CDR3 in amino acids: CASSSGTTDTQYF. The CDR3 nucleotides read TGTGCCAGCAGCTCCGGGACTACAGATACGCAGTATTTT.

J is TRBJ2-3 and V is TRBV5-1, with D tentatively TRBD2 (6 bases). The V end lost 5 bases, the J end lost 3 bases, and 13 bases lay between the germline ends. The CDR3 is made up of 14 amino acids. CDR1 is SGHRS and CDR2 is YFSETQ in the germline V gene. CDR3 DNA sequence: TGCGCCAGCAGGCGGGAAAGCCTAACAGATACGCAGTATTTT. Protein: CASRRESLTDTQYF.

The V and J genes are TRBV5-1 and TRBJ1-2; the match to TRBD1 covers 8 bases. Germline V gives CDR1 SGHRS, CDR2 YFSETQ. The V gene end was trimmed by 1 base and the J gene end by 6 bases; junction bases not matched to a gene: 11. The CDR3 has 16 residues. CDR3 coding DNA: TGCGCCAGCAGCTTGACAGGGGGGGCAACTGCTGATGGCTACACCTTC. Protein: CASSLTGGATADGYTF.